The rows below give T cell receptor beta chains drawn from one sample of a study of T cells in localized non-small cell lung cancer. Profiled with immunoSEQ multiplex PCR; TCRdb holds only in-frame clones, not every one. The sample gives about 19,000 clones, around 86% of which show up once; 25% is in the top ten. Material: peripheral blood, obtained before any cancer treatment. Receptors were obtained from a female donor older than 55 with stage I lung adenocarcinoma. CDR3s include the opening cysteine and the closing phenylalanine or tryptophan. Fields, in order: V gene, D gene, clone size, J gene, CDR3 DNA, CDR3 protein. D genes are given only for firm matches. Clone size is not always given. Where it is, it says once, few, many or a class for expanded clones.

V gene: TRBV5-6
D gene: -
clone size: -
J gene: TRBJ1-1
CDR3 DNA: TGTGCCAGCAGTAGGGTAGATGAAGCTTTCTTT
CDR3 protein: CASSRVDEAFF

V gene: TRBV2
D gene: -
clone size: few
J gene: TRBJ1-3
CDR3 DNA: TGTGCCAGTCGGCGCATGGCTGGAAACACCATATATTTT
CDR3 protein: CASRRMAGNTIYF

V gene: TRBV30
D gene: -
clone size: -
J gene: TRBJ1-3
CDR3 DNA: TGTGCCTGCGGACGGGGCTCTGGAAACACCATATATTTT
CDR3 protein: CACGRGSGNTIYF

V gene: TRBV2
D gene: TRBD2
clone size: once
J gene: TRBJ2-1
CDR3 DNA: TGTGCCAGCAGTTACAACGGGGGGGCAATAGACAATGAGCAGTTCTTC
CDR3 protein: CASSYNGGAIDNEQFF

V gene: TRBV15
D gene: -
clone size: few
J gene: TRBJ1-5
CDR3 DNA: TGTGCCACCAGCAGAGGGGGGCTGAGGGGTGGGCAGCCCCAGCATTTT
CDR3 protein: CATSRGGLRGGQPQHF

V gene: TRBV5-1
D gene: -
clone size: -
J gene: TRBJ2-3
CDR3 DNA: TGCGCCAGCAGCTGGGACAGCGGGGGCCCCAGGGATACGCAGTATTTT
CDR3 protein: CASSWDSGGPRDTQYF

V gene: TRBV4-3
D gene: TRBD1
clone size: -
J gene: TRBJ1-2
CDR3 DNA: TGCGCCAGCAGCCAAGATAAAACGGTGAAGGGGGCGTTTGGCTACACCTTC
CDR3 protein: CASSQDKTVKGAFGYTF

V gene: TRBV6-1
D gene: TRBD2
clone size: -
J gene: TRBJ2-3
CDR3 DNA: TGTGCCAGCAGTGATCCCCAGGGACTACCTAGCACAGATACGCAGTATTTT
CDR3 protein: CASSDPQGLPSTDTQYF

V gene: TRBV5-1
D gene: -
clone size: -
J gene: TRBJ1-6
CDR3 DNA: TGCGCCAGCAGGCCATCCGGGACACGTAATTCACCCCTCCACTTT
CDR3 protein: CASRPSGTRNSPLHF

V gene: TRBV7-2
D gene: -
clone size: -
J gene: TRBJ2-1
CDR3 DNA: TGTGCCAGCAGCTTAGTGCTGGCCGGTGAGCAGTTCTTC
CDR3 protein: CASSLVLAGEQFF

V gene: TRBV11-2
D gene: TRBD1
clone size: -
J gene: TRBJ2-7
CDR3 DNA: TGTGCCAGCAGTGGACAGGGGGGCTACGAGCAGTACTTC
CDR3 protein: CASSGQGGYEQYF

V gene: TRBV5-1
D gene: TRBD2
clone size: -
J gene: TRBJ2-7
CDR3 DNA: TGCGCCAGCAGCCTTTGGGCGGGGGGGAGCTCCTACGAGCAGTACTTC
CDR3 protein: CASSLWAGGSSYEQYF

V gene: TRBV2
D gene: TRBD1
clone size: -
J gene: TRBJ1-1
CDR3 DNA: TGTGCCAGCAGTGGAGGGGACAGTTCTGAAGCTTTCTTT
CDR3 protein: CASSGGDSSEAFF

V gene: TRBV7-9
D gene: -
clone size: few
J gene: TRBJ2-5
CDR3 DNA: TGTGCCAGCAGCTTAGATACTGGGGTTGAGACCCAGTACTTC
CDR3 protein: CASSLDTGVETQYF

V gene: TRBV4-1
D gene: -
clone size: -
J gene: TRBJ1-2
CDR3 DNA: TGCGCCAGCAGCCAAGAAGCTAGAATTTATGGCTACACCTTC
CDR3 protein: CASSQEARIYGYTF

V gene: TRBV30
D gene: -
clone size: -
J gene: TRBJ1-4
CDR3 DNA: TGTGCCTGGAGTGTTGGGGGGCTTGAAAAACTGTTTTTT
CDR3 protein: CAWSVGGLEKLFF

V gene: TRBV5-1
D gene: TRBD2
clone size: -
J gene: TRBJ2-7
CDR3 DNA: TGCGCCAGCAGCTTTAGCGGGGGGCCGACCTACGAGCAGTACTTC
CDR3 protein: CASSFSGGPTYEQYF

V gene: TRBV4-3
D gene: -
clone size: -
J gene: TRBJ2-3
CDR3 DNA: TGCGCCAGCAGCCAAGATCGGCGGGGCACCACGCAGTATTTT
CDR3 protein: CASSQDRRGTTQYF

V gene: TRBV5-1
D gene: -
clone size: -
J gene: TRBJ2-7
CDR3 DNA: TGCGCCAGCCCCTACGAGCAGTACTTC
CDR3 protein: CASPYEQYF

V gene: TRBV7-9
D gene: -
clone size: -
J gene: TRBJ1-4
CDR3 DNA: TGTGCCAGCAGCTTAGTCGCCCCGGGGGGAAAACTGTTTTTT
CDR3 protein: CASSLVAPGGKLFF

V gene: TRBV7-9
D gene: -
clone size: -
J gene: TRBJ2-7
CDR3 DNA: TGTGCCAGCAGCTTAGCGCGGAGCTACGAGCAGTACTTC
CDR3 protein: CASSLARSYEQYF

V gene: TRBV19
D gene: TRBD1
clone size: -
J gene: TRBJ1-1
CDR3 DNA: TGTGCCAGTAAACGGACAGGGGAGGGCACTGAAGCTTTCTTT
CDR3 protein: CASKRTGEGTEAFF

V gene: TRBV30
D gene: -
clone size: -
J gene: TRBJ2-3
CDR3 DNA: TGTGCCTGGAACCGGAACGGGGGCACAGATACGCAGTATTTT
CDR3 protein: CAWNRNGGTDTQYF

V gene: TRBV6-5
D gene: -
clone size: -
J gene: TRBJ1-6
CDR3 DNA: TGTGCCAGCAGCCCACGTATAAATTCACCCCTCCACTTT
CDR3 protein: CASSPRINSPLHF

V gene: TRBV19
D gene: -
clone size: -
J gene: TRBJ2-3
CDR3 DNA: TGTGCCAGTAGTATTAAGGGGGGGCATGATACGCAGTATTTT
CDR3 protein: CASSIKGGHDTQYF

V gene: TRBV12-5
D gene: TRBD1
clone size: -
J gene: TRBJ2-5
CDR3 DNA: TGTGCTAGTGGTTCCCCGGTGAGGCCCGGGACAGGGACTATGCAAGAGACCCAGTACTTC
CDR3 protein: CASGSPVRPGTGTMQETQYF

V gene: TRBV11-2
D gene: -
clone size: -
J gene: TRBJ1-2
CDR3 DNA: TGTGCCAGCAGCTCCGAGGGGGATGGCTACACCTTC
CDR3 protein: CASSSEGDGYTF

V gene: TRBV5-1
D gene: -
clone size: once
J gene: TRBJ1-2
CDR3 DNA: TGCGCCAGCAGCTTGGACCCGGGGGTGGACTATGGCTACACCTTC
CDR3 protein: CASSLDPGVDYGYTF

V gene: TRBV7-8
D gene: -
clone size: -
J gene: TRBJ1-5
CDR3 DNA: TGTGCCAGCAGCGCCTTCGAGTGGGCCGACAATCAGCCCCAGCATTTT
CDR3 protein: CASSAFEWADNQPQHF

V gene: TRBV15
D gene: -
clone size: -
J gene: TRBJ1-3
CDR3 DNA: TGTGCCACCAGCAGGGGGGGCTACTCTGGAAACACCATATATTTT
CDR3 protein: CATSRGGYSGNTIYF

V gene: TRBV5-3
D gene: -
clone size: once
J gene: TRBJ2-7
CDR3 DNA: TGTGCCAGCAGCCGGGACTACGAGCAGTACTTC
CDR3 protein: CASSRDYEQYF

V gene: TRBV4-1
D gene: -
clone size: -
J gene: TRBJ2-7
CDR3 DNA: TGCGCCAGCAGCCGTAGCCGGGTCCAGGGTTACGAGCAGTACTTC
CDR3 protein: CASSRSRVQGYEQYF

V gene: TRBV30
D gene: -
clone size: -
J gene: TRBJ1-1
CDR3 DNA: TGTGCCTGGAGTAGAACATTAGAAGCTTTCTTT
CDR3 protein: CAWSRTLEAFF

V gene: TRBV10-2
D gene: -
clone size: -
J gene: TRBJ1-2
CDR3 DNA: TGCGCCAGCATGGGGAACGGCTACACCTTC
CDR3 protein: CASMGNGYTF

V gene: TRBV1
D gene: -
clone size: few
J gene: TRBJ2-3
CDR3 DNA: TGCACCACTCTTACTAGCGGTTCGGGTGATACGCAGTATTTT
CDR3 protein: CTTLTSGSGDTQYF

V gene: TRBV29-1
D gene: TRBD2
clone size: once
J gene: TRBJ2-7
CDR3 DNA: TGCAGCGTTGGGCTAGCGGGGAATCCCTACGAGCAGTACTTC
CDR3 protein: CSVGLAGNPYEQYF

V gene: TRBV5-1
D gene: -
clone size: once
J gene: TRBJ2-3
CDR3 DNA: TGCGCCAGCAGCTTGGGAGGGGCCGGTACAGATACGCAGTATTTT
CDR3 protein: CASSLGGAGTDTQYF

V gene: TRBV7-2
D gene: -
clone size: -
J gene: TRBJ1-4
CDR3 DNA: TGTGCCAGCAGCTTAGTTGGTAGGGGGGCAATAAGGGAAAAACTGTTTTTT
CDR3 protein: CASSLVGRGAIREKLFF

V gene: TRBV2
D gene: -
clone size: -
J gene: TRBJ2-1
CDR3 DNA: TGTGCCAGCAGTATGGGTCCGAGACTAGGGTCCAATGAGCAGTTCTTC
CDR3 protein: CASSMGPRLGSNEQFF

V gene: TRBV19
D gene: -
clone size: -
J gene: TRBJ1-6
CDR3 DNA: TGTGCCAGTACTCGTGGGGATCACAATTCACCCCTCCACTTT
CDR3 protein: CASTRGDHNSPLHF

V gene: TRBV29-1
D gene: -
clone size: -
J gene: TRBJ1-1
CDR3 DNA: TGCAGCGCTCAAACCTGGGGGGGGTACACTGAAGCTTTCTTT
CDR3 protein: CSAQTWGGYTEAFF

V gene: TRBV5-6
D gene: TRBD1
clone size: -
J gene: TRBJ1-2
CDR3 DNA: TGTGCCAGCAGCACGACAGGGTGGGGCTACACCTTC
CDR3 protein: CASSTTGWGYTF

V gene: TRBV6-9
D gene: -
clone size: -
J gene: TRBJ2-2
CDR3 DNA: TGTGCCAGCACCGTCACCGCGGGGGCTGTTTTT
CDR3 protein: CASTVTAGAVF

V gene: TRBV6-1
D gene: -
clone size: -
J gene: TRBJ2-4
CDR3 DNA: TGTGCCAGCAGTGAATGGGGGCCCGAACACTTC
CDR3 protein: CASSEWGPEHF

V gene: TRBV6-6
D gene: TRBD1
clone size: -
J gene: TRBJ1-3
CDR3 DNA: TGTGCCAGCAGTTACGGACAGGCTGCTGGAAACACCATATATTTT
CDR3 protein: CASSYGQAAGNTIYF

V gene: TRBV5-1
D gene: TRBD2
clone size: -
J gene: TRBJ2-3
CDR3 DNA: TGCGCCAGCAGCCTGAGCGGGGCGCTTAGCACAGATACGCAGTATTTT
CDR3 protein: CASSLSGALSTDTQYF

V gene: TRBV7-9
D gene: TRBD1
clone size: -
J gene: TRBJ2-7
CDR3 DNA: TGTGCCAGCAGCTTCAACCAGGGGGCCAGCGAGCAGTACTTC
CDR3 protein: CASSFNQGASEQYF

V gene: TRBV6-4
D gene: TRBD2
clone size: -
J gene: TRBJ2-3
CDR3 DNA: TGTGCCAGCAGTGACGGCGGGGGAGACACAGATACGCAGTATTTT
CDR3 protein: CASSDGGGDTDTQYF